The source of this T cell receptor (beta chain) is a study of cytomegalovirus exposure and HLA in healthy donors. Study in general: Across more than 350 genotyped donors, more than 75% landed in the Caucasian-associated ancestry cluster.

Germline V gene sequence: CDR1 SGDLS, CDR2 YYNGEE. Trimming cost V 0 bases and J 6 bases, with 10 bases left between them. This CDR3 is built from 15 residues. Each donor's status was that of a healthy bone marrow donor. PCR amplification relied on 60 Vbeta primers (plus 13 Jbeta primers). The method was immunoSEQ multiplex PCR; TCRdb's version includes in-frame clones alone and lacks a portion of them. The table shows roughly 130,000 clones, with around three quarters occurring only once. This receptor was taken from a man aged 18 to 35 in good health and CMV-seronegative. The chain carries TRBV9 and TRBJ1-6; unclear D gene. Sequencing was done on a sample of PBMCs. The CDR3 spells CASSVAQNFNSPLHF. The CDR3 DNA reads as TGTGCCAGCAGCGTAGCTCAGAATTTTAATTCACCCCTCCACTTT.